The sequence of this TCR beta chain was determined in a study of cytomegalovirus exposure and HLA in healthy donors. About the research overall: Prior work identified roughly 120 million unique TCR beta sequences in 150 million to 200 million T cells. There were approximately 85 million unique TCRs (from HLA-typed donors) in an early data release.

The V gene's germline CDR1 is LNHDA and CDR2 SQIVND (reference sequence). This CDR3 has 17 residues. The V gene lost 3 bases and the J gene lost 6 bases, with 21 bases spanning the gap. PCR used 60 Vbeta primers and 13 Jbeta primers. The repertoire was sequenced with immunoSEQ multiplex PCR; TCRdb's copy has only in-frame clones and lacks some. The sample includes about 190,000 clones, around 86% seen only once; the top ten take 10%. The study, taken as a whole, reports: Overall, approximately 180 TCR beta chains were annotated as cytomegalovirus-associated.

As regards this clone: The antigen remains undetermined.

This TCR came from a woman in her forties or fifties in good health and CMV-seropositive. The material sequenced was PBMCs. The gene calls are TRBV19 and TRBJ2-1; D gene uncertain. This CDR3 is CASSITPSQVSPNEQFF. The CDR3 coding sequence is TGTGCCAGTAGTATCACCCCCTCCCAGGTTTCCCCCAATGAGCAGTTCTTC.